The 14 T cell receptor beta chains presented below share a single source sample, sequenced in a study of identical twins listed by TCRdb under 2016. Library generation was performed with 5' RACE. Sequencing was performed on an Illumina HiSeq 2000. In-frame beta chains were kept once TCRdb had trimmed the public reads at Q25 with fastp and called clones with MiXCR. Records with the same CDR3 protein are collapsed into one entry carrying the most frequent genes and DNA. The table for this sample lists a few hundred thousand distinct CDR3 sequences; about 8% of them were counted only once. The ten largest make up over 2% of the sample. This sample also appeared in a second study, on yellow fever vaccine responses in identical twins.

The sample consisted of memory (CD45RO+) T cells sorted from blood. The cell subset or site label, as the study defines it: CD45RO+ enriched T cells. Receptors were obtained from a woman younger than 30 in good health.

CDR3 loop: CASSNQQGSYEQYF. The CDR3 region has the DNA TGTGCCAGCAGCAACCAACAGGGCTCCTACGAGCAGTACTTC. The chain employs TRBV14 and TRBJ2-7; D is perhaps TRBD1 (6 bases). The CDR3 has 14 amino acids. V gave up 5 bases and J gave up 0 bases, with 11 bases separating them. Germline V CDR1 and CDR2: SGHDN, FVKESK. The variable domain in full, completed from reference TRBV14 and TRBJ2-7, reads EAGVTQFPSHSVIEKGQTVTLRCDPISGHDNLYWYRRVMGKEIKFLLHFVKESKQDESGMPNNRFLAERTGGTYSTLKVQPAELEDSGVYFCASSNQQGSYEQYFGPGTRLTVT.

The chain uses TRBV6-5 and TRBJ2-1; 10 positions match TRBD2. The CDR3 sequence is 16 residues long. After removal of 0 bases from V and 9 bases from J, the junction contained 8 bases not matched to a gene. Germline assignment: CDR1 MNHEY and CDR2 SVGAGI. The CDR3 DNA is TGTGCCAGCAGTTACTCAGCTAGCGGGAGAGGGAGTGAGCAGTTCTTC. Translation gives CASSYSASGRGSEQFF.

In this sample, this clonotype turned up many times. The chain uses TRBV3-1 and TRBJ1-4, with no clear D. Trimming took off 3 bases at V and 7 bases at J, with 6 bases between the two ends. The CDR3 has 12 residues. CDR1 and CDR2 (germline): LGHDT, YNNKEL (reference sequence). CDR3 loop: CASSQRAEKLFF. CDR3 bases: TGTGCCAGCAGCCAGCGCGCTGAAAAACTGTTTTTT. The full variable domain, its missing parts supplied by reference TRBV3-1 and TRBJ1-4, is DTAVSQTPKYLVTQMGNDKSIKCEQNLGHDTMYWYKQDSKKFLKIMFSYNNKELIINETVPNRFSPKSPDKAHLNLHINSLELGDSAVYFCASSQRAEKLFFGSGTQLSVL.

This clonotype has more than one count but fewer than ten. The rearrangement links TRBV12-3 or TRBV12-4 to TRBJ1-2; TRBD1 aligns across 9 bases. CDR3 size: 14 residues. V lost 6 bases and J lost 8; bases outside the gene matches: 10. The CDR3 DNA sequence: TGTGCCAGCAGAAAGGGACAGGGAACGTCCGGCTACACCTTC. Its protein product is CASRKGQGTSGYTF.

This clonotype was counted many times. V is TRBV29-1 and J is TRBJ2-3, with 8 bases matching TRBD1. CDR3 length equals 12 residues. After removal of 7 bases from V and 3 bases from J, the junction contained 3 bases not matched to a gene. CDR1 SQVTM and CDR2 ANQGSEA come from the germline V gene. The CDR3 coding sequence is TGCAGCGAGAGACAGGGGACAGATACGCAGTATTTT. Amino acids: CSERQGTDTQYF.

In its sample, this clonotype was seen many times. CDR3 bases: TGTGCCATCAGTGAGTCCCCAGGGACTTCATTTTCCTACAATGAGCAGTTCTTC. It specifies CAISESPGTSFSYNEQFF. The chain combines TRBV10-3 with TRBJ2-1; D may be TRBD2 (6 bases). The germline CDR1 and CDR2 sequences are ENHRY and SYGVKD. CDR3 length: 18 residues. V lost 0 bases and J 1 base, leaving 16 bases between the germline ends.

This clonotype was counted a few times. V is TRBV27 and J is TRBJ2-7; 8 positions agree with TRBD2. This CDR3 is built from 14 residues. Trimming cost V 1 base and J 6 bases; bases outside gene matches: 5. Germline loops: CDR1 MNHEY, CDR2 SMNVEV (reference sequence). The CDR3 DNA reads TGTGCCAGCAGTTTATACGGACTAGCTGGCGAGCAGTACTTC. This encodes CASSLYGLAGEQYF.

This clonotype was found a few times. This rearrangement joins TRBV29-1 to TRBJ2-7; the D call may be TRBD1 or TRBD2 (5 bases each). This CDR3 has 14 amino acids. Per the germline V gene, CDR1 is SQVTM and CDR2 is ANQGSEA. V gave up 4 bases and J gave up 5 bases, with 18 bases separating them. CDR3 in DNA: TGCAGCGTTGCCCCGATAACAGGAGGAGACGAGCAGTACTTC. Protein product: CSVAPITGGDEQYF.

This clonotype was seen repeatedly, ten times or more. The V and J genes are TRBV20-1 and TRBJ1-6, with D maybe TRBD1 (5 bases). Trimming removed 1 base at V and 7 bases at J, with 11 bases between. The CDR3 covers 14 residues. CDR1 is DFQATT and CDR2 is SNEGSKA in the germline V gene (reference sequence). CDR3 loop: CSARVGTENSPLHF. CDR3 in DNA: TGCAGTGCTAGAGTTGGGACTGAAAATTCACCCCTCCACTTT.

The table lists this clonotype with many counts. The rearrangement joins TRBV12-3 or TRBV12-4 to TRBJ2-1, with TRBD1 as a possible D gene (5 bases). There are 13 residues in the CDR3. Between the trimmed V and J ends, which lost 4 bases and 6 bases, there was a span of 10 bases. In DNA, the CDR3 is TGTGCCAGCAGTTCACCAGGGCTCAATGAGCAGTTCTTC. Protein sequence: CASSSPGLNEQFF.

In nucleotides, the CDR3 is TGTGCCAGCAGCCCCTCAAGTGGTGGCTACACCTTC. Translated, it gives CASSPSSGGYTF. The rearrangement joins TRBV11-2 to TRBJ1-2; no reliable D call. V was cut by 5 bases and J by 7 bases, with 11 bases left in between. The V gene's germline CDR1 is SGHAT and CDR2 FQNNGV. This CDR3 region has 12 residues.

The sample holds a few counts of this clonotype. The chain couples TRBV9 to TRBJ2-5; 8 bases align to TRBD2. V gave up 2 bases and J gave up 1 base; unmatched junction bases: 10. Per germline, CDR1 SGDLS and CDR2 YYNGEE. CDR3 length: 17 amino acids. The DNA of the CDR3 is TGTGCCAGCAGCGTCGGCGCGGGAGGTCCTTCCCAAGAGACCCAGTACTTC. Protein sequence: CASSVGAGGPSQETQYF.

This clonotype has at least ten counts. This chain joins TRBV11-2 and TRBJ2-1, with unresolved D. This CDR3 is 13 amino acids long. V was trimmed by 0 bases and J by 9 bases, leaving 9 bases between them. Germline V lookup: CDR1 SGHAT, CDR2 FQNNGV. The CDR3 DNA reads as TGTGCCAGCAGCTTAGAAATGGGTCTTGAGCAGTTCTTC. Its translation is CASSLEMGLEQFF.

This clonotype was seen a handful of times. The CDR3 protein is CSASLLTGTPDTQYF. In DNA form, the CDR3 reads TGCAGTGCCAGTCTTCTAACCGGGACACCAGATACGCAGTATTTT. V and J are TRBV20-1 and TRBJ2-3; TRBD1 might be the D (6 bases). Trimming took off 6 bases at V and 4 bases at J, with 20 bases between the two ends. This CDR3 contains 15 residues. The germline V gene encodes CDR1 DFQATT and CDR2 SNEGSKA (reference sequence).